These 14 T cell receptor beta chains share one sample of origin, sequenced in a study of a mutant IDH1 vaccine in newly diagnosed glioma. The antigens of these receptors remain unknown. Sample time point: week 35, safety follow-up. Doses comprised 300 ug of mutant IDH1 20-mer peptide each, plus topical imiquimod. TCRdb keeps only in-frame clones here, not all; method: immunoSEQ multiplex PCR. The sample carries tens of thousands of clones, roughly 81% recorded once. Here the sequenced sample was PBMCs, taken from a glioma patient whose treatment included an IDH1 peptide vaccine. The receptors come from a middle-aged man with glioma.

This clone is a singleton in its sample. The chain carries TRBV19 and TRBJ1-1, with a possible D match to TRBD1 (5 bases). The CDR3 consists of 16 residues. Germline CDR1 is LNHDA and CDR2 is SQIVND (reference sequence). Trimming took off 7 bases at V and 4 bases at J, with 22 bases between the two ends. CDR3 residues: CASTEGWQGSGTEAFF. CDR3 DNA: TGTGCCAGTACCGAGGGGTGGCAGGGTTCCGGCACTGAAGCTTTCTTT. The full variable domain, its missing parts supplied by reference TRBV19 and TRBJ1-1, is DGGITQSPKYLFRKEGQNVTLSCEQNLNHDAMYWYRQDPGQGLRLIYYSQIVNDFQKGDIAEGYSVSREKKESFPLTVTSAQKNPTAFYLCASTEGWQGSGTEAFFGQGTRLTVV.

The chain is built from TRBV18 and TRBJ1-4; TRBD1 is a possible D gene (5 bases). The CDR3 is 15 residues long. Per the germline V gene, CDR1 is KGHSH and CDR2 is LQKENI. V lost 1 base and J 8 bases, leaving 14 bases between the germline ends. This CDR3 reads CASSPRNGGEEKLFF. CDR3 nucleotides: TGTGCCAGCTCACCACGGAACGGGGGGGAGGAAAAACTGTTTTTT.

This chain joins TRBV4-3 and TRBJ2-1, with D unresolved. With 0 bases removed from V and 0 bases from J, the gap between germline ends came to 6 bases. Germline V lookup: CDR1 LGHNA, CDR2 YSLEER. The CDR3 contains 15 residues. The CDR3 nucleotides read TGCGCCAGCAGCCAAGAAGGTCGCTCCTACAATGAGCAGTTCTTC. This codes for CASSQEGRSYNEQFF.

The V call is TRBV28, the J call TRBJ2-1; 7 nucleotides align to TRBD2. Germline assignment: CDR1 MDHEN and CDR2 SYDVKM. This CDR3 spans 12 amino acids. V gave up 5 bases and J gave up 9 bases; unmatched junction bases: 4. CDR3 region: CASSREDVEQFF. The CDR3 nucleotides read TGTGCCAGCAGTCGGGAGGACGTTGAGCAGTTCTTC.

The V call is TRBV12-5, the J call TRBJ2-7, with D perhaps matching TRBD1 (5 bases). The CDR3 consists of 13 residues. Germline V CDR1 and CDR2: LGHNT, FRNRAP. V was pared by 6 bases and J by 1 base, with 10 bases between. The CDR3 sequence: CASGRQPSYEQYF. The CDR3 region has the DNA TGTGCTAGTGGGCGACAGCCATCCTACGAGCAGTACTTC. The entire variable domain, with the rest obtained from reference TRBV12-5 and TRBJ2-7, is as follows: DARVTQTPRHKVTEMGQEVTMRCQPILGHNTVFWYRQTMMQGLELLAYFRNRAPLDDSGMPKDRFSAEMPDATLATLKIQPSEPRDSAVYFCASGRQPSYEQYFGPGTRLTVT.

The J gene is TRBJ2-7, the V gene TRBV15, with D unresolved. Between the trimmed V and J ends, which lost 1 base and 6 bases, there was a span of 13 bases. CDR1 LNHNV and CDR2 YYDKDF come from the germline V gene (reference sequence). The CDR3 spans 14 residues. The CDR3 loop reads CATSRVLGKSEQYF. CDR3 bases: TGTGCCACCAGCAGAGTACTGGGGAAGAGCGAGCAGTACTTC.

J is TRBJ1-2 and V is TRBV9; maybe TRBD1 (5 bases). V was shortened by 4 bases and J by 5 bases, with 18 bases between the two germline ends. This CDR3 spans 15 amino acids. In germline, CDR1 is SGDLS, CDR2 YYNGEE. This CDR3 is CASSSTGLGRYGYTF. The CDR3 DNA is TGTGCCAGCAGCTCAACAGGATTGGGTCGATATGGCTACACCTTC.

The J gene is TRBJ2-3, the V gene TRBV5-4; 14 nucleotides match TRBD2. The V segment lost 5 bases and the J segment 3 bases; nucleotides outside the gene matches: 8. The CDR3 spans 17 residues. Germline CDR1 is SGHNT and CDR2 is YYREEE (reference sequence). CDR3: CASRRLAGGGRTDTQYF. The CDR3 region has the DNA TGTGCCAGCAGAAGACTAGCGGGAGGGGGTAGAACAGATACGCAGTATTTT.

J is TRBJ2-5 and V is TRBV5-1, with TRBD2 matching over 10 bases. Germline loops: CDR1 SGHRS, CDR2 YFSETQ. The CDR3 is 14 residues long. Trimming at V came to 0 bases and at J to 4 bases, leaving 0 bases not matched to a gene. The CDR3 here is CASSLGLAGETQYF. CDR3 coding DNA: TGCGCCAGCAGCTTGGGACTAGCGGGAGAGACCCAGTACTTC.

The chain joins TRBV7-2 to TRBJ2-7; unclear D gene. The germline V gene encodes CDR1 SGHTA and CDR2 FQGNSA. V lost 5 bases to trimming and J lost 5 bases, with 10 bases between them. The CDR3 extends over 12 amino acids. The CDR3 spells CASSLPPHEQYF. CDR3 DNA sequence: TGTGCCAGCAGCCTGCCACCCCACGAGCAGTACTTC.

The sample holds one count of this clone. This chain connects TRBV18 to TRBJ2-1; D is perhaps TRBD2 (7 bases). The CDR3 spans 14 residues. The germline CDR1 and CDR2 sequences are KGHSH and LQKENI. Trimming took 3 bases from V and 8 from J, leaving 14 bases between them. CDR3 sequence: CASSPITGGHEQFF. CDR3 DNA: TGTGCCAGCTCACCCATTACGGGGGGCCATGAGCAGTTCTTC.

This chain links TRBV6-5 with TRBJ1-4, with 7 bases that match TRBD1. The CDR3 has 16 residues. From germline, CDR1 is MNHEY and CDR2 SVGAGI. V trimming: 2 bases; J trimming: 1 base; junction bases outside the gene matches: 4. CDR3 sequence (DNA): TGTGCCAGCAGTTACGGGAGGGGGCGAACTAATGAAAAACTGTTTTTT. Encoded protein: CASSYGRGRTNEKLFF.

This sequence joins TRBV27 and TRBJ1-2; 9 nucleotides align to TRBD1. The junction had 19 bases not matched to a gene; V was cut back by 6 bases and J by 5 bases. This CDR3 has 18 residues. CDR1 is MNHEY, CDR2 SMNVEV, per germline (reference sequence). CDR3 bases: TGTGCCAGCAGCCCAATCACCGGGACAGGGTTCCTTTCTTATGGCTACACCTTC. It codes for CASSPITGTGFLSYGYTF.

The J gene is TRBJ2-7, the V gene TRBV10-1; unclear D gene. Between the trimmed V and J ends, which lost 0 bases and 7 bases, there was a span of 34 bases. This CDR3 is built from 21 residues. CDR1 is WNHNN and CDR2 is SYGVQD in the germline V gene (reference sequence). Here the CDR3 reads CASSESRPTRAPPPNVREQYF. Here the CDR3 DNA reads TGCGCCAGCAGTGAGTCGCGGCCTACCCGGGCCCCACCGCCGAATGTGAGGGAGCAGTACTTC.